This TCR beta chain derives from a study of T cells in narcolepsy. Overall study results and limits: HCRT-specific and TRIB2-specific autoreactive clonotypes appeared among same-patient CSF and blood CD4+ clonotypes.

Profiling relied on immunoSEQ multiplex PCR, and the TCRdb table lists in-frame clones only, not all of them. The table records tens of thousands of clones, 80% to 90% of them present only once. Turning to this clone: Its antigen is unknown.

Germline V lookup: CDR1 SQVTM, CDR2 ANQGSEA. CDR3 length: 15 residues. The V and J ends lost 7 bases and 10 bases, in that order; junction bases with no gene match: 18. The rearrangement uses TRBV29-1 and TRBJ2-1, with 8 nucleotides matching TRBD2. This sequence was found in a human donor with narcolepsy. What was sequenced was CD45RA- memory CD4+ T cells from PBMCs. CDR3 residues: CSAGRPGGQSEEQFF. The CDR3 nucleotides read TGCAGCGCCGGGCGTCCGGGAGGGCAATCGGAGGAGCAGTTCTTC.